Below, 3 T cell receptor beta chains from the same sample are listed, as sequenced in a study of blood T cell repertoires in COVID-19. Assay: immunoSEQ multiplex PCR; the TCRdb copy retains only in-frame clones and omits some. This sample yields over 50,000 clones, of which under 90% are seen a single time; about 2.7% belongs to the top ten. The material sequenced was peripheral blood. These receptors came from a man aged 45-65 years with acute or convalescent COVID-19.

The rearrangement links TRBV7-7 to TRBJ2-5; TRBD1 is a possible D gene (6 bases). The CDR3 contains 14 residues. Germline V CDR1 and CDR2: SSHAT, FNYEAQ (reference sequence). Trimming removed 1 base at V and 2 bases at J, with 8 bases between. CDR3 sequence reads: CASSLGQAQETQYF. CDR3 DNA: TGTGCCAGCAGCTTAGGACAGGCTCAAGAGACCCAGTACTTC.

This chain links TRBV7-9 with TRBJ2-5; D is unresolved. This CDR3 is 11 amino acids long. Germline lookup yields CDR1 SEHNR and CDR2 FQNEAQ (reference sequence). Trimming pared 3 bases from V and 6 bases from J, leaving 5 bases between. The DNA for the CDR3 is TGTGCCAGCAGCTTTGAGAAGACCCAGTACTTC. Protein: CASSFEKTQYF.

The CDR3 DNA is TGTGCCAGCAGCCCTTGGACAGGAGGCAATGAGCAGTTCTTC. Amino acids: CASSPWTGGNEQFF. V is TRBV7-9 and J is TRBJ2-1; TRBD1 matches at 7 bases. The CDR3 spans 14 residues. The V gene's germline CDR1 is SEHNR and CDR2 FQNEAQ (reference sequence). Unmatched junction bases numbered 7, after V lost 5 bases and J lost 6 bases. The full variable domain, in which reference TRBV7-9 and TRBJ2-1 provide the parts outside the CDR3, is DTGVSQNPRHKITKRGQNVTFRCDPISEHNRLYWYRQTLGQGPEFLTYFQNEAQLEKSRLLSDRFSAERPKGSFSTLEIQRTEQGDSAMYLCASSPWTGGNEQFFGPGTRLTVL.